Presented here are 19 T cell receptor beta chains from one specimen sequenced in a study of tumor-infiltrating lymphocytes in localized non-small cell lung cancer. Clones were sequenced by immunoSEQ multiplex PCR, and TCRdb holds only the in-frame ones, with some missing. The sample comprises 5,500 to 8,000 clones, less than 75% of which are singletons, and under 15% rests with the top ten. The sample consisted of lung tumor tissue. The receptors derive from a human donor with non-small cell lung cancer.

Only one count was recorded for this clone. The chain couples TRBV9 to TRBJ1-3; TRBD1 matches at 11 bases. CDR1 SGDLS and CDR2 YYNGEE come from the germline V gene. Losses at the gene ends were 4 bases for V and 6 bases for J; bases not matched to a gene: 9. The CDR3 sequence is 16 residues long. The CDR3 DNA reads TGTGCCAGCAGCACAAAGGACAGGGGGCTCACAAACACCATATATTTT. This encodes CASSTKDRGLTNTIYF. The full variable domain, rest sourced from reference TRBV9 and TRBJ1-3, is DSGVTQTPKHLITATGQRVTLRCSPRSGDLSVYWYQQSLDQGLQFLIQYYNGEERAKGNILERFSAQQFPDLHSELNLSSLELGDSALYFCASSTKDRGLTNTIYFGEGSWLTVV.

This chain's CDR3 is CASRPGQGHTDTQYF. The CDR3 DNA follows: TGTGCCAGCAGACCGGGACAGGGTCACACAGATACGCAGTATTTT. This sequence joins TRBV27 and TRBJ2-3, with 9 bases identical to TRBD1. This CDR3 has 15 residues. J lost 2 bases, V lost 6 bases, and 6 bases had no gene match. Germline CDR1 and CDR2: MNHEY and SMNVEV (reference sequence).

In its sample, this clone was seen a few times. The genes are TRBV6-5 and TRBJ1-1, with D unclear. The CDR3 is made up of 15 amino acids. V lost 0 bases to trimming and J lost 4 bases, with 12 bases between them. CDR1 MNHEY and CDR2 SVGAGI come from the germline V gene. The CDR3 DNA reads TGTGCCAGCAGTTACTCCCGGACGGGGAGCACTGAAGCTTTCTTT. Translated, it gives CASSYSRTGSTEAFF.

The chain joins TRBV2 to TRBJ1-2, with 8 bases identical to TRBD1. This CDR3 region has 16 residues. Per the germline V gene, CDR1 is SNHLY and CDR2 is FYNNEI. J lost 2 bases, V lost 6 bases, and 11 bases had no gene match. As DNA, the CDR3 is TGTGCCAGCAGAGACTTACCGGGACAGGAGAACTATGGCTACACCTTC. Its protein product is CASRDLPGQENYGYTF. Full variable domain (remainder filled in from reference TRBV2 and TRBJ1-2): EPEVTQTPSHQVTQMGQEVILRCVPISNHLYFYWYRQILGQKVEFLVSFYNNEISEKSEIFDDQFSVERPDGSNFTLKIRSTKLEDSAMYFCASRDLPGQENYGYTFGSGTRLTVV.

This clone was detected only a few times. V gene TRBV11-2 combines with J gene TRBJ1-1; maybe TRBD1 (5 bases). Germline lookup yields CDR1 SGHAT and CDR2 FQNNGV. V was cut by 5 bases and J by 1 base, with 14 bases left in between. The CDR3 sequence is 15 residues long. In nucleotides, the CDR3 is TGTGCCAGCAGCAGAAATAGACAGCCGAACACTGAAGCTTTCTTT. Amino acid sequence: CASSRNRQPNTEAFF.

The rearrangement joins TRBV5-1 to TRBJ1-3; TRBD1 might be the D (5 bases). V was pared by 4 bases and J by 0 bases, with 11 bases between. The CDR3 spans 15 residues. Germline values: CDR1 SGHRS, CDR2 YFSETQ. The CDR3 reads CASSVAGASGNTIYF. In nucleotides, the CDR3 is TGCGCCAGCAGCGTCGCCGGGGCCTCTGGAAACACCATATATTTT.

The gene calls are TRBV5-1 and TRBJ2-7; a weak D match, TRBD1 (6 bases). Germline CDR1 is SGHRS and CDR2 is YFSETQ. V lost 4 bases and J lost 8, with 19 bases in between. The CDR3 runs to 14 residues. CDR3 amino acids: CASSPDSSVSQQYF. CDR3 DNA: TGCGCCAGCAGCCCGGACAGTAGTGTCTCGCAGCAGTACTTC.

The V and J genes are TRBV6-6 and TRBJ1-1; D gene unclear. Germline V lookup: CDR1 MNHNY, CDR2 SVGAGI (reference sequence). The CDR3 is made up of 15 amino acids. V was pared by 6 bases and J by 2 bases, with 16 bases between. The DNA for the CDR3 is TGTGCCAGCAGGGAAGGGCGGAGGGTTAACACTGAAGCTTTCTTT. Translation gives CASREGRRVNTEAFF.

The chain links TRBV7-2 to TRBJ2-1, with TRBD1 matching over 8 bases. V dropped 1 base and J dropped 8; count of bases not matched to a gene: 7. This CDR3 contains 15 residues. Germline V CDR1 and CDR2: SGHTA, FQGNSA. The CDR3 coding sequence is TGTGCCAGCAGCTTAGGGGGGGCAGGGGGCGATGAGCAGTTCTTC. The encoded protein is CASSLGGAGGDEQFF.

The rearrangement links TRBV18 to TRBJ1-2; D is uncertain. Trimming stripped 1 base from V and 4 bases from J, with 19 bases between. CDR3 size: 17 residues. Germline V gene lookup returns CDR1 KGHSH and CDR2 LQKENI. The DNA for the CDR3 is TGTGCCAGCTCACCACGAAAGGGCTTCCCGGAGGGCTATGGCTACACCTTC. This gives the protein CASSPRKGFPEGYGYTF.

The V gene is TRBV5-1, the J gene TRBJ1-1; D ambiguous. Per the germline V gene, CDR1 is SGHRS and CDR2 is YFSETQ. Between the trimmed V and J ends, which lost 2 bases and 11 bases, there was a span of 16 bases. The CDR3 loop spans 13 amino acids. CDR3 bases: TGCGCCAGCAGCTTCGGACCGTCCGTTGGGGCTTTCTTT. This sequence encodes CASSFGPSVGAFF.

The chain employs TRBV6-5 and TRBJ2-1, with 11 bases lining up with TRBD2. Trimming cost V 4 bases and J 6 bases; bases outside gene matches: 8. CDR1 and CDR2 from the germline V gene are MNHEY and SVGAGI. This CDR3 has 16 amino acids. In nucleotides, the CDR3 is TGTGCCAGCAGTTCCCCCGGGACTAGCGGTACCAATGAGCAGTTCTTC. Amino acid sequence: CASSSPGTSGTNEQFF.

This clone was detected only a few times. The chain employs TRBV4-3 and TRBJ1-1; 9 nucleotides agree with TRBD1. CDR1 and CDR2 (germline): LGHNA, YSLEER. After removal of 4 bases from V and 3 bases from J, the junction contained 3 bases not matched to a gene. The CDR3 loop spans 14 amino acids. CDR3 residues: CASSPGTGHTEAFF. The CDR3 DNA sequence: TGCGCCAGCAGCCCCGGGACAGGGCACACTGAAGCTTTCTTT.

The V and J genes are TRBV6-6 and TRBJ2-3, with a weak D call TRBD2 (5 bases). V shed 8 bases and J shed 2 bases, with 11 bases lying between them. Germline V gene lookup returns CDR1 MNHNY and CDR2 SVGAGI (reference sequence). The CDR3 loop spans 13 amino acids. Here the CDR3 reads CASRGSYTDTQYF. The CDR3 region has the DNA TGTGCCAGCCGAGGGTCGTACACAGATACGCAGTATTTT.

This chain links TRBV15 with TRBJ1-2; D is possibly TRBD1 (5 bases). The CDR3 is 14 residues long. Germline CDR1 LNHNV, CDR2 YYDKDF (reference sequence). V lost 1 base and J lost 4, with 10 bases in between. This CDR3 is CATSRGGVGYGYTF. The CDR3 region has the DNA TGTGCCACCAGCAGAGGGGGGGTCGGCTATGGCTACACCTTC.

The rearrangement joins TRBV29-1 to TRBJ1-3, with D possibly being TRBD1 (5 bases). The CDR3 loop spans 14 amino acids. Between the trimmed V and J ends, which lost 5 bases and 0 bases, there was a span of 11 bases. Per the germline V gene, CDR1 is SQVTM and CDR2 is ANQGSEA. The CDR3: CSVKLDSSGNTIYF. In DNA form, the CDR3 reads TGCAGCGTTAAACTAGACAGCTCTGGAAACACCATATATTTT. Together with reference TRBV29-1 and TRBJ1-3, the CDR3 gives the full variable domain: SAVISQKPSRDICQRGTSLTIQCQVDSQVTMMFWYRQQPGQSLTLIATANQGSEATYESGFVIDKFPISRPNLTFSTLTVSNMSPEDSSIYLCSVKLDSSGNTIYFGEGSWLTVV.

The chain carries TRBV9 and TRBJ1-1; a weak D match, TRBD1 (5 bases). The CDR3 spans 14 residues. V was trimmed by 4 bases and J by 4 bases, leaving 14 bases between them. Germline lookup yields CDR1 SGDLS and CDR2 YYNGEE. CDR3: CASSPGTVVTEAFF. CDR3 coding DNA: TGTGCCAGCAGCCCGGGGACGGTTGTCACTGAAGCTTTCTTT.

This chain joins TRBV7-3 and TRBJ2-3; 7 nucleotides match TRBD2. The J segment lost 6 bases and the V segment lost 5 bases, leaving 8 bases of the junction unmatched. The germline V gene has CDR1 SGHTA and CDR2 FQGTGA. The CDR3 length is 14 residues. CDR3 in DNA: TGTGCCAGCAGCCTTGGGACTACCAGCGATACGCAGTATTTT. Encoded protein: CASSLGTTSDTQYF.

The chain links TRBV7-6 to TRBJ2-1; D unclear. Germline lookup yields CDR1 SGHVS and CDR2 FNYEAQ. The germline V and J ends were trimmed by 2 bases and 0 bases, with 8 bases remaining between them. The CDR3 consists of 15 residues. The CDR3, as DNA: TGTGCCAGCAGCTTAACCGGATCCTCCTACAATGAGCAGTTCTTC. Its translation: CASSLTGSSYNEQFF.